One sample yielded the 28 T cell receptor beta chains listed below, sequenced in a study of blood T cell repertoires in COVID-19. Assay used: immunoSEQ multiplex PCR; TCRdb lists only in-frame clones, some missing. The table shows around 300,000 clones, with about 90% occurring only once. What was sequenced was PBMCs or T cells enriched from blood (not recorded which). All receptors come from a woman aged 55-70 years who had recovered from COVID-19.

This sequence joins TRBV5-4 and TRBJ2-1, with 10 bases identical to TRBD1. CDR3 length: 15 residues. CDR1 is SGHNT and CDR2 is YYREEE in the germline V gene (reference sequence). After removal of 2 bases from V and 3 bases from J, the junction contained 2 bases not matched to a gene. CDR3 region: CASSFDRGHYNEQFF. CDR3 nucleotides: TGTGCCAGCAGCTTCGACAGGGGGCACTACAATGAGCAGTTCTTC.

The V and J genes are TRBV28 and TRBJ2-3; no reliable D call. CDR3 length equals 11 residues. V gave up 10 bases and J gave up 5 bases, with 10 bases separating them. CDR1 and CDR2 (germline): MDHEN, SYDVKM. CDR3 in amino acids: CATLIGDTQYF. Here the CDR3 DNA reads TGTGCCACCTTGATCGGAGATACGCAGTATTTT.

The V gene is TRBV2, the J gene TRBJ2-7; TRBD2 is a possible D gene (7 bases). Germline V CDR1 and CDR2: SNHLY, FYNNEI. This CDR3 comprises 14 residues. Between the trimmed V and J ends, which lost 6 bases and 7 bases, there was a span of 19 bases. The CDR3 loop is CASSGTRGAGEQYF. The CDR3 DNA reads TGTGCCAGCAGCGGGACACGGGGGGCGGGGGAGCAGTACTTC.

In its sample, this clone was seen a few times. The rearrangement joins TRBV7-3 to TRBJ2-7, with a tentative D call TRBD1 (6 bases). V was trimmed by 5 bases and J by 4 bases, leaving 12 bases between them. This CDR3 comprises 13 residues. The germline gives CDR1 SGHTA, CDR2 FQGTGA. The CDR3 loop reads CASSQGTTYEQYF. CDR3 DNA: TGTGCCAGCAGCCAGGGGACAACTTACGAGCAGTACTTC.

The chain recombines TRBV30 with TRBJ2-3; 10 nucleotides line up with TRBD2. This CDR3 contains 19 residues. Germline trimming cut 2 bases from V and 5 bases from J; bases unmatched to any gene: 19. Germline lookup yields CDR1 GTSNPN and CDR2 SVGIG (reference sequence). The CDR3 sequence is CAWSNLSPLAGVSGDTQYF. The CDR3 bases are TGTGCCTGGAGTAACCTCAGCCCCCTAGCGGGAGTCTCAGGAGATACGCAGTATTTT.

The gene calls are TRBV2 and TRBJ2-7; TRBD2 aligns across 10 bases. This CDR3 is built from 14 residues. V lost 0 bases to trimming and J lost 4 bases; unmatched junction nucleotides: 0. In germline, CDR1 is SNHLY, CDR2 FYNNEI. The CDR3 DNA reads as TGTGCCAGCAGTGAAGCAGCGGGAGGGTACGAGCAGTACTTC. Translated: CASSEAAGGYEQYF.

The chain employs TRBV28 and TRBJ1-2, with 7 bases aligning to TRBD1. This CDR3 has 15 amino acids. V was clipped by 4 bases and J by 4 bases; unmatched bases: 9. Germline CDR1 MDHEN, CDR2 SYDVKM. The CDR3 sequence: CASSSPQGKGYGYTF. The DNA for the CDR3 is TGTGCCAGCAGTTCCCCACAGGGGAAGGGCTATGGCTACACCTTC.

This clone was counted only a few times. This chain links TRBV5-4 with TRBJ1-1; tentative D call: TRBD1 (6 bases). Germline CDR1 reads SGHNT; CDR2 reads YYREEE (reference sequence). This CDR3 is 15 amino acids long. V shed 4 bases and J shed 5 bases, with 18 bases lying between them. The CDR3 loop is CASSLGTSEWTEAFF. In DNA form, the CDR3 reads TGTGCCAGCAGCCTTGGGACAAGTGAATGGACTGAAGCTTTCTTT. Variable domain in full (rest from reference TRBV5-4 and TRBJ1-1): ETGVTQSPTHLIKTRGQQVTLRCSSQSGHNTVSWYQQALGQGPQFIFQYYREEENGRGNFPPRFSGLQFPNYSSELNVNALELDDSALYLCASSLGTSEWTEAFFGQGTRLTVV.

CDR3 protein: CASSLPFPRGSNTDTQYF. The CDR3 bases are TGTGCCAGCAGTTTACCGTTTCCCCGGGGTTCTAACACAGATACGCAGTATTTT. V is TRBV28 and J is TRBJ2-3, with a weak D call TRBD2 (5 bases). CDR1 MDHEN and CDR2 SYDVKM come from the germline V gene. The CDR3 totals 18 residues. Trimming removed 2 bases at V and 2 bases at J, with 20 bases between.

The chain uses TRBV5-1 and TRBJ2-3, with 13 positions matching TRBD2. The germline V gene has CDR1 SGHRS and CDR2 YFSETQ. CDR3 size: 19 residues. With V trimmed by 3 bases and J by 0 bases, 10 bases remained unmatched. CDR3 loop: CASSSIVTSGRESTDTQYF. The CDR3 DNA follows: TGCGCCAGCAGCTCGATCGTCACTAGCGGGAGGGAAAGCACAGATACGCAGTATTTT.

The V and J genes are TRBV19 and TRBJ2-1, with 9 bases lining up with TRBD2. This CDR3 contains 15 residues. Germline V lookup: CDR1 LNHDA, CDR2 SQIVND (reference sequence). J was trimmed by 6 bases and V by 1 base; bases with no gene match: 4. The CDR3 region is CASSIVAGGINEQFF. The CDR3 region has the DNA TGTGCCAGTAGTATAGTCGCGGGGGGGATCAATGAGCAGTTCTTC.

Comment on this clone: At one boundary the junction diverges from the germline segment, which might be a read error. The CDR3 DNA reads TGCGCCAGCGGCTTGGGCAGTGGGAGGGACGAGCAGTACTTC. Its protein product is CASGLGSGRDEQYF. This sequence joins TRBV5-1 and TRBJ2-7; 7 nucleotides line up with TRBD2. The CDR3 is 14 residues long. Germline V gene sequence: CDR1 SGHRS, CDR2 YFSETQ.

In its sample, this clone was seen a few times. The chain combines TRBV21-1 with TRBJ2-7; no DNA check was done on the table's D call, TRBD1. TRBV21-1 has pseudogene status. The CDR3 is 15 amino acids. The CDR3 is CASRMGAGVIYEQYF. Here the CDR3 DNA reads TGTGCCAGCAGAATGGGGGCAGGGGTCATTTACGAGCAGTACTTC.

The rearrangement joins TRBV28 to TRBJ2-1; D gene uncertain. Germline-derived CDR1 and CDR2 are MDHEN and SYDVKM. V gave up 2 bases and J gave up 8 bases, with 4 bases separating them. This CDR3 has 11 amino acids. The CDR3 DNA reads TGTGCCAGCAGTTTAAACTATGAGCAGTTCTTC. Protein product: CASSLNYEQFF.

This chain connects TRBV9 to TRBJ2-1, with 8 bases matching TRBD2. Unmatched junction bases numbered 12, after V lost 4 bases and J lost 0 bases. Germline V gene data show CDR1 as SGDLS and CDR2 as YYNGEE. The length of the CDR3 is 18 residues. The DNA for the CDR3 is TGTGCCAGCAGCCCCCGTTGGGGGCTAGCGGGCTCCTACAATGAGCAGTTCTTC. Protein product: CASSPRWGLAGSYNEQFF.

This clone was recorded once. The rearrangement joins TRBV3-1 (or the pseudogene TRBV3-2) to TRBJ2-2; perhaps TRBD2 as D (6 bases). Germline CDR1 LGHDT, CDR2 YNNKEL (reference sequence). With 7 bases removed from V and 4 bases from J, the gap between germline ends came to 22 bases. CDR3 size: 17 residues. CDR3 in DNA: TGTGCCAGCACCCCACCCGAGGGTTACGGGAGCACCGGGGAGCTGTTTTTT. Translation: CASTPPEGYGSTGELFF.

V is TRBV5-1 and J is TRBJ1-6; maybe TRBD1 (6 bases). The CDR3 covers 17 residues. V shed 0 bases and J shed 7 bases, with 17 bases lying between them. CDR1 SGHRS and CDR2 YFSETQ come from the germline V gene. CDR3: CASSLDPGQGRNSPLHF. CDR3 DNA: TGCGCCAGCAGCTTGGACCCCGGGCAGGGGCGAAATTCACCCCTCCACTTT.

The chain recombines TRBV10-3 with TRBJ1-5, with D perhaps TRBD1 (6 bases). Germline loops: CDR1 ENHRY, CDR2 SYGVKD. The CDR3 length is 17 residues. V was pared by 10 bases and J by 4 bases, with 26 bases between. Written as DNA, the CDR3 is TGTGCCACCCGAGCGGGGGGCGCGGGGGGTGAAAATCAGCCCCAGCATTTT. Its protein is CATRAGGAGGENQPQHF.

The chain employs TRBV20-1 and TRBJ2-1; possible D gene TRBD2, 5 bases. CDR1 DFQATT and CDR2 SNEGSKA come from the germline V gene (reference sequence). This CDR3 has 11 amino acids. V was cut by 6 bases and J by 8 bases, with 11 bases left in between. The CDR3 nucleotides read TGCAGTGCCCTCTCGGGATATGAGCAGTTCTTC. Amino acid sequence: CSALSGYEQFF.

The count of this clone is one. J is TRBJ1-6 and V is TRBV2, with D possibly TRBD1 on 6 matching bases. The germline gives CDR1 SNHLY, CDR2 FYNNEI. The CDR3 is 16 amino acids. V lost 6 bases to trimming and J lost 9 bases, with 21 bases between them. This CDR3 reads CASSVRNTGLGSPLHF. DNA of the CDR3: TGTGCCAGCAGCGTGAGAAATACAGGGTTGGGTTCACCCCTCCACTTT.

This clone was recorded once. The V and J genes are TRBV2 and TRBJ1-2; D call uncertain. The CDR3 runs 13 residues. The germline gives CDR1 SNHLY, CDR2 FYNNEI. V was clipped by 2 bases and J by 8 bases, with 12 bases between them. CDR3 loop: CASSEISMGGYTF. The CDR3 DNA reads TGTGCCAGCAGTGAAATATCGATGGGCGGCTACACCTTC.

The rearrangement links TRBV2 to TRBJ1-2; 7 nucleotides match TRBD1. V shed 6 bases and J 8 bases; nucleotides not matched to a gene: 9. This CDR3 has 13 residues. Germline V CDR1 and CDR2: SNHLY, FYNNEI. CDR3 protein: CASRYDRDFGYTF. In DNA, the CDR3 is TGTGCCAGCAGGTACGACAGGGACTTCGGCTACACCTTC.

The rearrangement uses TRBV28 and TRBJ1-5; 7 nucleotides line up with TRBD1. Germline V gene sequence: CDR1 MDHEN, CDR2 SYDVKM. Germline trimming cut 2 bases from V and 9 bases from J; bases unmatched to any gene: 7. The CDR3 totals 14 residues. In nucleotides, the CDR3 is TGTGCCAGCAGTTTAGAGGCAGGGGGATGGCCCCAGCATTTT. It translates to CASSLEAGGWPQHF.

The rearrangement uses TRBV2 and TRBJ2-2; 9 nucleotides agree with TRBD2. The CDR3 length is 14 residues. CDR1 SNHLY and CDR2 FYNNEI come from the germline V gene. The junction had 10 bases not matched to a gene; V was cut back by 6 bases and J by 11 bases. The chain's CDR3 is CASRLQREVLELFF. CDR3 coding DNA: TGTGCCAGCAGGCTTCAGCGGGAGGTATTAGAGCTGTTTTTT.

The gene calls are TRBV18 and TRBJ2-3, with 10 bases fitting TRBD2. J gave up 4 bases and V 3 bases, and 1 base lay outside the gene matches. This CDR3 is 14 amino acids long. Germline CDR1 is KGHSH and CDR2 is LQKENI. The CDR3 is CASSPTSGSDTQYF. The CDR3 coding sequence is TGTGCCAGCTCACCGACTAGCGGGTCAGATACGCAGTATTTT.

The chain has TRBV28 and TRBJ1-5; no definite D call. From germline, CDR1 is MDHEN and CDR2 SYDVKM. Deletions cut 7 bases from V and 7 bases from J, with 17 bases between. This CDR3 contains 14 residues. Written as DNA, the CDR3 is TGTGCCAGCATCGAGCAGTCCCCGGGACAGCCCCAGCATTTT. This codes for CASIEQSPGQPQHF.

The rearrangement uses TRBV5-6 and TRBJ1-2, with TRBD1 identical over 7 bases. Trimming at V came to 7 bases and at J to 4 bases, leaving 10 bases not matched to a gene. Germline V gene lookup returns CDR1 SGHDT and CDR2 YYEEEE. There are 14 residues in the CDR3. CDR3 in DNA: TGTGCCAGCCTACCGCTGACAGGGTTCTATGGCTACACCTTC. Amino acids: CASLPLTGFYGYTF.

The chain employs TRBV30 and TRBJ1-4; maybe TRBD1 (6 bases). V lost 1 base to trimming and J lost 8 bases, with 8 bases between them. Germline loops: CDR1 GTSNPN, CDR2 SVGIG (reference sequence). CDR3 size: 12 residues. The CDR3 region is CAWSEQGEKLFF. The CDR3 DNA sequence: TGTGCCTGGAGTGAACAGGGCGAAAAACTGTTTTTT.